This T cell receptor (beta chain) originates from a study of spatial heterogeneity in lung cancer. Overall study: Across the raw uncorrected reads, a unique TCR and UMI combination was observed, on average, more than ten times. Study outcomes and limitations: In tumors, expanded intratumoral alpha and beta TCR counts tracked mutation counts.

TCRdb analysed the 5' RACE reads with MiXCR anew, one entry per CDR3 protein. The sample consists of 100,000 or so distinct CDR3 sequences, about 4.6% of them appearing once. Turning to this clonotype: Its antigen is still unknown.

The time point here: sample taken at primary tumor resection. Around 68 TRACERx patients with early, untreated non-small cell lung cancer donated samples. Without sorting, whole RNA was sequenced from tumor, nontumor lung or frozen PBMC. The germline gives CDR1 SGHVS, CDR2 FNYEAQ. Trimming removed 1 base from V and 5 bases from J; junction bases left unmatched: 12. The CDR3 runs 18 residues. The V and J genes are TRBV7-6 and TRBJ2-2; 8 bases fit TRBD2. This material consisted of lung tumor tissue, taken at surgery. The receptor was isolated from a male donor with early-stage non-small cell lung cancer. DNA for the CDR3: TGTGCCAGCAGCTTAGACTTCAGCGGGAGAAGTCAAACCGGGGAGCTGTTTTTT. Residues: CASSLDFSGRSQTGELFF.